This T cell receptor (beta chain) was documented in a study of T cells in Graves' hyperthyroidism and ophthalmopathy. Regarding the study as a whole: Blood samples included most of the expanded thyroid clonotypes exceeding 0.001.

RNA transcripts gave rise to amplified TCR beta CDR3 regions. A set of HTBI primers served as the primers for a first-round RT-PCR of the TCR CDR3. TCRdb passed the multiplex PCR reads through MiXCR, listing each CDR3 protein once. The sample holds roughly 570,000 distinct CDR3 sequences, about a sixth seen once. The CDR3 is 13 amino acids. V was pared by 1 base and J by 6 bases, with 10 bases between. Germline CDR1 and CDR2: SQVTM and ANQGSEA. This clonotype has ten or more counts. Its antigen is currently unknown. Sequenced material: blood. This sequence originates from a woman in her 30s with Graves' hyperthyroidism. The rearrangement uses TRBV29-1 and TRBJ2-1; possibly TRBD2 for D (5 bases). The DNA for the CDR3 is TGCAGCGTTGAAGTTTGGAGGTTCAATGAGCAGTTCTTC. Translated: CSVEVWRFNEQFF.